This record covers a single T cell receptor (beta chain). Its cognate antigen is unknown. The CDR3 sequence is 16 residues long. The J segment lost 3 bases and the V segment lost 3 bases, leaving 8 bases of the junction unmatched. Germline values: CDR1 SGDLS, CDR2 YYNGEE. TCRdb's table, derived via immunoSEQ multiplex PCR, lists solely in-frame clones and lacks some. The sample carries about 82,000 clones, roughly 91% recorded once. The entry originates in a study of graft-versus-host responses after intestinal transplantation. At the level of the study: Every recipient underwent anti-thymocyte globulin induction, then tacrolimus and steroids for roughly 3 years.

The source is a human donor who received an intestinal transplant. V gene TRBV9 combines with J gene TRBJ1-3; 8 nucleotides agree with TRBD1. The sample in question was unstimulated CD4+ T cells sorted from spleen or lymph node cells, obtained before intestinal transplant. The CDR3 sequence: CASSALRQGSGNTIYF. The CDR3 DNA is TGTGCCAGCAGCGCCTTAAGACAGGGGAGTGGAAACACCATATATTTT. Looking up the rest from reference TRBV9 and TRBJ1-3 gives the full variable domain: DSGVTQTPKHLITATGQRVTLRCSPRSGDLSVYWYQQSLDQGLQFLIQYYNGEERAKGNILERFSAQQFPDLHSELNLSSLELGDSALYFCASSALRQGSGNTIYFGEGSWLTVV.